The 2 T cell receptor beta chains listed next were all sequenced from one sample in a study of cytomegalovirus exposure and HLA in healthy donors (dated by TCRdb to the late 2010s). The receptor library was made with the immunoSEQ multiplex PCR assay. A mixture of 60 forward primers for TCR Vbeta segments and 13 reverse primers for TCR Jbeta segments was used in the multiplex PCR. The immuneACCESS repertoire file appears here via TCRdb, limited to in-frame rearrangements. These files lack a portion of the clones; in checked studies, under half of the deficit traces to unresolved V genes, and the cause of the others is not known. This sample comprises about 150,000 clones, 77% of them detected only once. Around 1.3% of the sample goes to the ten largest clones. The sequenced sample was PBMCs. The receptors were sampled from a middle-aged woman in good health and CMV-seronegative.

This clone was observed once. V usage is TRBV5-4 and J usage is TRBJ2-7, with 7 positions matching TRBD1. The CDR3 totals 14 residues. CDR1 and CDR2 (germline): SGHNT, YYREEE (reference sequence). Trimming at V came to 2 bases and at J to 2 bases, leaving 4 bases not matched to a gene. CDR3 amino acids: CASSLGQVPYEQYF. For the CDR3, the DNA is TGTGCCAGCAGCTTAGGACAGGTCCCCTACGAGCAGTACTTC. The full variable domain, its missing parts supplied by reference TRBV5-4 and TRBJ2-7, is ETGVTQSPTHLIKTRGQQVTLRCSSQSGHNTVSWYQQALGQGPQFIFQYYREEENGRGNFPPRFSGLQFPNYSSELNVNALELDDSALYLCASSLGQVPYEQYFGPGTRLTVT.

The chain recombines TRBV2 with TRBJ2-1; 7 bases agree with TRBD2. Germline trimming cut 4 bases from V and 12 bases from J; bases unmatched to any gene: 9. Germline-derived CDR1 and CDR2 are SNHLY and FYNNEI. This CDR3 has 13 residues. CDR3 nucleotide sequence: TGTGCCAGCAGTGTAGCGGGCACGCGGGGGCAGTTCTTC. Protein sequence: CASSVAGTRGQFF.